This TCR beta chain was identified during a study of T-cell reconstitution after alpha-beta-depleted transplantation in children. Study outcomes and limitations: Several hundred expanded graft clones reportedly supplied alpha-beta T cells about two months after transplant. The authors attributed T-cell counts and diversity one year after transplant mostly to newly produced T cells. The study traced high day-60 TCRbeta diversity in some patients to surviving recipient T cells and thymic progenitors.

The germline V gene has CDR1 MDHEN and CDR2 SYDVKM. CDR3 length: 16 residues. Unmatched junction bases numbered 7, after V lost 3 bases and J lost 3 bases. This sample's TCRbeta library carried unique molecular identifier barcodes. In TCRdb, the PCR reads were re-called with MiXCR into one record per CDR3 protein. The sample has approximately 80,000 distinct CDR3 sequences; about 14% are singletons. In this sample, this clonotype turned up a few times. What it recognizes is unknown. The TCR was taken from a male patient under 10 years old who had a stem cell transplant for acute lymphoblastic leukemia, so the T cells may come from the graft donor. This chain joins TRBV28 and TRBJ2-5, with TRBD1 matching over 10 bases. Source: PBMCs, mostly from graft donor cells, taken 180 days after TCRalphabeta/CD19-depleted stem cell transplant. The CDR3 region has the DNA TGTGCCAGCAGTTTCGGGACAGGGGTCCTCGAAGAGACCCAGTACTTC. Translating it yields CASSFGTGVLEETQYF.